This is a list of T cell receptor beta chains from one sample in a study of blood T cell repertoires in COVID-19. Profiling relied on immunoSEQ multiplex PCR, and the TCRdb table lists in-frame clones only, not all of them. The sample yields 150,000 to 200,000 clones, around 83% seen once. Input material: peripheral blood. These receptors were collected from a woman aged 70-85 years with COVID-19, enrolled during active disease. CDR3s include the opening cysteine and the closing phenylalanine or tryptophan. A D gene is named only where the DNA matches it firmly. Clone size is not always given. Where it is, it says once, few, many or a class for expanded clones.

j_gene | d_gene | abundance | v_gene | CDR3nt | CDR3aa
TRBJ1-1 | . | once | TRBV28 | TGTGCCAGCGGGGATGGGGGGGGCAGGAACACTGAAGCTTTCTTT | CASGDGGGRNTEAFF
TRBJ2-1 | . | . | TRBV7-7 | TGTGCCAGCAGCGCAGGGAATGAGCAGTTCTTC | CASSAGNEQFF
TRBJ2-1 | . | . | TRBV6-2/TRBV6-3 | TGTGCCAGCAGTCGCCCTCCAGGGCCGGGCTCCAGGGATGAGCAGTTCTTC | CASSRPPGPGSRDEQFF
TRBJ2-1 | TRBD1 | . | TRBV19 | TGTGCCAGTAGTATTCAGGCAGGGGGTCACGGCGATGAGCAGTTCTTC | CASSIQAGGHGDEQFF
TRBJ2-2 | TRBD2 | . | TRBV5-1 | TGCGCCAGCAGCCTGACTAGCGGGAGGGGGACCGGGGAGCTGTTTTTT | CASSLTSGRGTGELFF
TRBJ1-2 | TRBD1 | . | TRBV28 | TGTGCCAGCAGGGACCCGGGACAGGCTACTTCCTCCTTC | CASRDPGQATSSF
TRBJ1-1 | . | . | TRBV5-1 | TGCGCCAGCAGCTTGGAACCGGGCCGGGGCACTGAAGCTTTCTTT | CASSLEPGRGTEAFF
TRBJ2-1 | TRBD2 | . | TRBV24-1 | TGTGCCACCAGTGATTCCGAGACTAGCGGGGCTTGGCAGTTCTTC | CATSDSETSGAWQFF
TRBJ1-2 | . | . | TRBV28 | TGTGCCAGCAGTCTCTCAGGGAGGCCATACTTC | CASSLSGRPYF
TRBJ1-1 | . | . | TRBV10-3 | TGTGCCATCAGTGAGTCGCCCGGGGTGACCAACACTGAAGCTTTCTTT | CAISESPGVTNTEAFF
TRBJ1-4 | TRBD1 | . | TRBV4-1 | TGCGCCAGCAGTCCACAGGGGGCCTGGGAAAAACTGTTTTTT | CASSPQGAWEKLFF
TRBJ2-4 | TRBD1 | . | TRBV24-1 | TGTGCCACCAAAGTTCAGGGACAGGGAACCCAGTTGAGGTGCATTCAGTACTTC | CATKVQGQGTQLRCIQYF
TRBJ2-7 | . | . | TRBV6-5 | TGTGCCAGCAGTCCCGGGACTTTAAGCTCCTACGAGCAGTACTTC | CASSPGTLSSYEQYF
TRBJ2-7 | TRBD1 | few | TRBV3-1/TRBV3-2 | TGTGCCAGCACCACCGGGACAGGGTCCTACGAGCAGTACTTC | CASTTGTGSYEQYF
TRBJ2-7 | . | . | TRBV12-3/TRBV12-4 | TGTGCCAGCAGTTTTGGGGAGAACTACGAGCAGTACTTC | CASSFGENYEQYF
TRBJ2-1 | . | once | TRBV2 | TGTGCCAGCAGTGAAGTGGGGACGGGGGCCTACAATGAGCAGTTCTTC | CASSEVGTGAYNEQFF
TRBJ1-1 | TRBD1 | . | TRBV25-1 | TGTGCCAGCAGTGCCCTTCGGACAGGGAAAAGCACTGAAGCTTTCTTT | CASSALRTGKSTEAFF